Detailed here is one T cell receptor (beta chain). Its target is unknown. CDR1 is MDHEN, CDR2 SYDVKM, per germline. V dropped 2 bases and J dropped 7 bases, with 14 bases sitting between them. This CDR3 has 15 residues. Assay: immunoSEQ multiplex PCR; the TCRdb copy retains only in-frame clones and omits some. The table shows roughly 120,000 clones, with 80% to 90% occurring only once. This specimen comes from a study of T cell responses to AZD1222 COVID-19 vaccine. General observations from the study: The number of AZD1222 recipients seropositive at baseline was only six. There were vaccine-associated CD4 TCRs across spike, dominant at 160-218 and 743-854.

Sequenced material: peripheral blood, taken on day 0 of AZD1222 vaccination. J is TRBJ1-4 and V is TRBV28, with D maybe TRBD1 (6 bases). The source of this sequence is an adult in good health. CDR3 amino acids: CASSLGGAQSEKLFF. DNA of the CDR3: TGTGCCAGCAGTTTAGGGGGGGCTCAGAGTGAAAAACTGTTTTTT.